These 10 T cell receptor beta chains originate from one sample sequenced in a study of beta chain features in type 1 diabetes. Study-wide results and limits: Within each of all four CD4+ subsets, Type 1 diabetes patients had TCRB CDR3s that were moderately but significantly shorter.

These TCRs' antigens remain unknown. Since all of the isolated RNA was reverse transcribed, expressed TCRB transcripts were what got sequenced. Method: immunoSEQ multiplex PCR; TCRdb's copy keeps in-frame clones and lacks some. The top ten clones hold roughly 0.12% of a sample with around 600,000 clones, 9.5% to 15% of them seen once. The sequenced sample consisted of naive CD4+ T cells from blood. The source is a man aged 25 to 40 with type 1 diabetes.

The sample holds a few counts of this clone. The CDR3 DNA is TGTGCCAGCAGCCTGCACAGGGGGGTCGAGCAGTACTTC. As protein: CASSLHRGVEQYF. The rearrangement uses TRBV7-2 and TRBJ2-7, with 8 bases lining up with TRBD1. There are 13 residues in the CDR3. With 5 bases clipped from V and 6 bases from J, the junction kept 6 bases outside the gene matches. The germline V gene has CDR1 SGHTA and CDR2 FQGNSA.

This clone has more than one count but fewer than ten. The chain joins TRBV28 to TRBJ1-4, with 9 bases identical to TRBD1. The CDR3 contains 14 residues. Germline V gene lookup returns CDR1 MDHEN and CDR2 SYDVKM. J was trimmed by 10 bases and V by 5 bases; bases with no gene match: 8. The CDR3 region is CASSIEDRGGKLFF. CDR3 sequence (DNA): TGTGCCAGCAGTATAGAGGACAGGGGTGGAAAACTGTTTTTT. The full variable domain, rest sourced from reference TRBV28 and TRBJ1-4, is DVKVTQSSRYLVKRTGEKVFLECVQDMDHENMFWYRQDPGLGLRLIYFSYDVKMKEKGDIPEGYSVSREKKERFSLILESASTNQTSMYLCASSIEDRGGKLFFGSGTQLSVL.

The V call is TRBV7-9, the J call TRBJ2-3; D not resolved. The V and J ends lost 5 bases and 0 bases respectively, with 15 bases between them. CDR3 size: 16 residues. Germline CDR1 SEHNR, CDR2 FQNEAQ (reference sequence). The CDR3 is CASSRPRTASTDTQYF. In nucleotides, the CDR3 is TGTGCCAGCAGCCGCCCCCGGACGGCTAGCACAGATACGCAGTATTTT.

The gene calls are TRBV5-1 and TRBJ2-3, with TRBD2 identical over 8 bases. The CDR3 sequence is 16 residues long. Germline V gene lookup returns CDR1 SGHRS and CDR2 YFSETQ. Germline trimming cut 1 base from V and 2 bases from J; bases unmatched to any gene: 6. CDR3 amino acids: CASSLPAGDPTDTQYF. As DNA, the CDR3 is TGCGCCAGCAGCTTGCCAGCGGGGGATCCCACAGATACGCAGTATTTT. The full variable domain, completed using reference TRBV5-1 and TRBJ2-3, is KAGVTQTPRYLIKTRGQQVTLSCSPISGHRSVSWYQQTPGQGLQFLFEYFSETQRNKGNFPGRFSGRQFSNSRSEMNVSTLELGDSALYLCASSLPAGDPTDTQYFGPGTRLTVL.

This clone has more than one count but fewer than ten. The V gene is TRBV4-3, the J gene TRBJ2-2; TRBD2 aligns across 9 bases. Germline CDR1 and CDR2: LGHNA and YSLEER. The CDR3 runs 16 residues. The J segment lost 4 bases and the V segment lost 1 base, leaving 4 bases of the junction unmatched. The CDR3 here is CASSQGGLALTGELFF. The CDR3 DNA follows: TGCGCCAGCAGCCAAGGTGGACTAGCGCTCACCGGGGAGCTGTTTTTT.

This clone was counted only a few times. The chain combines TRBV9 with TRBJ2-1; 8 bases match TRBD2. Germline-derived CDR1 and CDR2 are SGDLS and YYNGEE. This CDR3 region has 15 residues. V was clipped by 3 bases and J by 4 bases; unmatched bases: 6. The CDR3 region is CASSDSGTSYNEQFF. CDR3 nucleotide sequence: TGTGCCAGCAGCGACTCCGGGACTAGTTACAATGAGCAGTTCTTC.

This clone was observed a few times. The chain carries TRBV7-2 and TRBJ2-2; 11 nucleotides agree with TRBD2. Losses at the gene ends were 5 bases for V and 7 bases for J; bases not matched to a gene: 3. The CDR3 length is 14 residues. Germline assignment: CDR1 SGHTA and CDR2 FQGNSA. DNA of the CDR3: TGTGCCAGCAGCCCCGGACTAGCGGGCGGGGAGCTGTTTTTT. Its protein product is CASSPGLAGGELFF. Complete variable domain (other parts from reference TRBV7-2 and TRBJ2-2): GAGVSQSPSNKVTEKGKDVELRCDPISGHTALYWYRQSLGQGLEFLIYFQGNSAPDKSGLPSDRFSAERTGGSVSTLTIQRTQQEDSAVYLCASSPGLAGGELFFGEGSRLTVL.

This chain links TRBV7-9 with TRBJ2-7, with 7 nucleotides matching TRBD2. Germline V gene data show CDR1 as SEHNR and CDR2 as FQNEAQ (reference sequence). The ends lost 3 bases at V and 2 bases at J; junction bases unmatched: 7. CDR3 size: 15 residues. The CDR3 here is CASSFGAGETYEQYF. The CDR3, as DNA: TGTGCCAGCAGCTTTGGGGCGGGGGAAACCTACGAGCAGTACTTC.

The rearrangement joins TRBV11-2 to TRBJ1-3; D not resolved. The CDR3 loop spans 15 amino acids. V was pared by 5 bases and J by 0 bases, with 11 bases between. From germline, CDR1 is SGHAT and CDR2 FQNNGV. CDR3 nucleotides: TGTGCCAGCAGCCGGGAGAGCGGCTCTGGAAACACCATATATTTT. This translates into CASSRESGSGNTIYF.

This clone has a handful of counts. At the DNA level, this CDR3 is encoded by other sequences in the same sample as well. The chain's CDR3 is CASSYSSGQETQYF. The CDR3 DNA sequence: TGTGCCAGCAGTTACTCGTCAGGACAAGAGACCCAGTACTTC. J is TRBJ2-5 and V is TRBV6-5; D unclear. Germline V gene sequence: CDR1 MNHEY, CDR2 SVGAGI. CDR3 length equals 14 residues. Trimming took 0 bases from V and 2 from J, leaving 7 bases between them.